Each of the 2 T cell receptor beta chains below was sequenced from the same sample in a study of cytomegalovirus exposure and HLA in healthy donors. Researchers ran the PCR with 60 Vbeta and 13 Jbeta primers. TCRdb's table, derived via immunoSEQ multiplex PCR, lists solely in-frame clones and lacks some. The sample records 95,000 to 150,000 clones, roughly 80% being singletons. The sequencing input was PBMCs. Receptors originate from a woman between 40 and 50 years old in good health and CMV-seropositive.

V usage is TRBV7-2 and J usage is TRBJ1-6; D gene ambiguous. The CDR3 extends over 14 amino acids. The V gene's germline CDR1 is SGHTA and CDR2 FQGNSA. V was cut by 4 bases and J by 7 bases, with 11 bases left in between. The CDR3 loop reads CASSYSGLNSPLHF. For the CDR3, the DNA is TGTGCCAGCAGCTATTCAGGTTTAAATTCACCCCTCCACTTT. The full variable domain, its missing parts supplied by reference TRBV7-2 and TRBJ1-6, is GAGVSQSPSNKVTEKGKDVELRCDPISGHTALYWYRQSLGQGLEFLIYFQGNSAPDKSGLPSDRFSAERTGGSVSTLTIQRTQQEDSAVYLCASSYSGLNSPLHFGNGTRLTVT.

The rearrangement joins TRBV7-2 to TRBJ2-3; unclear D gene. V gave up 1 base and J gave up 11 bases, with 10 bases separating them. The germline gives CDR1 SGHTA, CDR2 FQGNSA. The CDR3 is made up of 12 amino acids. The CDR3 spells CASSLVAAGQYF. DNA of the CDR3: TGTGCCAGCAGCTTAGTCGCCGCAGGGCAGTATTTT.